The sequence of this T cell receptor (beta chain) was determined in a study of immune evolution from preneoplasia to lung adenocarcinoma. Sequenced by immunoSEQ multiplex PCR; TCRdb stores in-frame clones only, minus some. The sample shows about 15,000 clones, 70% to 85% of them seen only once. Germline V lookup: CDR1 MDHEN, CDR2 SYDVKM. This CDR3 comprises 14 residues. Trimming pared 6 bases from V and 4 bases from J, leaving 13 bases between. This chain links TRBV28 with TRBJ1-5; D is ambiguous. Sequenced sample: FFPE minimally invasive lung adenocarcinoma tissue. The TCR originated in a person aged 60 to 80 with lung adenocarcinoma. In DNA form, the CDR3 reads TGTGCCAGCAGCCTGGAGGCCATGAATCAGCCCCAGCATTTT. Amino acids: CASSLEAMNQPQHF.